These 2 T cell receptor beta chains were all obtained from the same sample, sequenced in a study of blood T cell repertoires in COVID-19. Method: immunoSEQ multiplex PCR; TCRdb's copy keeps in-frame clones and lacks some. This repertoire shows around 700,000 clones, 85% to 90% found once; its top ten account for approximately 0.25%. Input material: peripheral blood. These TCRs come from a woman aged 18-35 years with acute or convalescent COVID-19.

The chain uses TRBV5-4 and TRBJ2-3; TRBD2 matches at 13 bases. V gave up 4 bases and J gave up 4 bases; unmatched junction bases: 6. Germline V gene data show CDR1 as SGHNT and CDR2 as YYREEE (reference sequence). The CDR3 has 16 residues. This CDR3 is CASSPGLAGRADTQYF. CDR3 nucleotides: TGTGCCAGCAGCCCGGGACTAGCGGGGCGGGCAGATACGCAGTATTTT.

The chain combines TRBV9 with TRBJ2-7, with 12 bases identical to TRBD2. CDR1 and CDR2 (germline): SGDLS, YYNGEE. Trimming cost V 3 bases and J 4 bases; bases outside gene matches: 2. The CDR3 sequence is 14 residues long. The CDR3 nucleotides are TGTGCCAGCAGCGCGACTAGCGGGGGTTACGAGCAGTACTTC. It translates to CASSATSGGYEQYF.